A selection of T cell receptor beta chains follows, all from one sample in a study of cytomegalovirus exposure and HLA in healthy donors. Sequenced by immunoSEQ multiplex PCR; TCRdb stores in-frame clones only, minus some. The sample records some 110,000 clones, 70% being singletons. The specimen sequenced was PBMCs. These receptors were obtained from a man aged 25 to 40 in good health and CMV-seropositive. CDR3s include the opening cysteine and the closing phenylalanine or tryptophan. A D gene is named only where the DNA matches it firmly. Only part of the rows carry a size: once, few, many, or a class if the clone is expanded.

clone_size: -; d_call: TRBD2; cdr3_length: 15; v_call: TRBV27; j_call: TRBJ2-7; cdr3_aa: CASSFAGTTNYEQYF; cdr3_nt: TGTGCCAGCAGTTTCGCCGGGACTACTAATTACGAGCAGTACTTC
clone_size: -; d_call: TRBD1; cdr3_length: 14; v_call: TRBV29-1; j_call: TRBJ1-2; cdr3_aa: CSAQKGQGDYGYTF; cdr3_nt: TGCAGCGCCCAAAAGGGACAGGGTGACTATGGCTACACCTTC
clone_size: -; d_call: -; cdr3_length: 12; v_call: TRBV6-5; j_call: TRBJ1-1; cdr3_aa: CASSYGDSEAFF; cdr3_nt: TGTGCCAGCAGTTATGGTGACAGTGAAGCTTTCTTT
clone_size: -; d_call: TRBD1; cdr3_length: 14; v_call: TRBV6-6; j_call: TRBJ2-1; cdr3_aa: CASSWDREDNEQFF; cdr3_nt: TGTGCCAGCAGCTGGGACAGGGAAGACAATGAGCAGTTCTTC
clone_size: -; d_call: TRBD1; cdr3_length: 20; v_call: TRBV28; j_call: TRBJ2-7; cdr3_aa: CASSPIRTGDFYFWGYEQYF; cdr3_nt: TGTGCCAGCAGTCCAATTAGGACAGGCGATTTTTATTTTTGGGGCTACGAGCAGTACTTC
clone_size: -; d_call: -; cdr3_length: 14; v_call: TRBV18; j_call: TRBJ1-2; cdr3_aa: CASSPQGRNDGYTF; cdr3_nt: TGTGCCAGCTCACCCCAGGGGCGGAATGATGGCTACACCTTC
clone_size: -; d_call: -; cdr3_length: 13; v_call: TRBV5-4; j_call: TRBJ1-3; cdr3_aa: CASSLQGGNTIYF; cdr3_nt: TGTGCCAGCAGCTTGCAGGGTGGAAACACCATATATTTT
clone_size: -; d_call: -; cdr3_length: 14; v_call: TRBV27; j_call: TRBJ1-6; cdr3_aa: CASSFLQGGSPLHF; cdr3_nt: TGTGCCAGCAGTTTTCTGCAGGGAGGTTCACCCCTCCACTTT
clone_size: -; d_call: TRBD1; cdr3_length: 15; v_call: TRBV28; j_call: TRBJ1-5; cdr3_aa: CASRLQGVGNQPQHF; cdr3_nt: TGTGCCAGCAGATTACAGGGGGTTGGCAATCAGCCCCAGCATTTT
clone_size: -; d_call: -; cdr3_length: 14; v_call: TRBV5-1; j_call: TRBJ2-5; cdr3_aa: CASSPSRGQETQYF; cdr3_nt: TGCGCCAGCAGCCCATCGAGGGGGCAAGAGACCCAGTACTTC
clone_size: -; d_call: -; cdr3_length: 16; v_call: TRBV13; j_call: TRBJ2-3; cdr3_aa: CASSSREGGDTDTQYF; cdr3_nt: TGTGCCAGCAGCAGTCGAGAGGGGGGGGACACAGATACGCAGTATTTT
clone_size: -; d_call: TRBD2; cdr3_length: 13; v_call: TRBV6-5; j_call: TRBJ2-3; cdr3_aa: CATGTSGTDTQYF; cdr3_nt: TGTGCCACCGGGACTAGCGGCACAGATACGCAGTATTTT
clone_size: -; d_call: TRBD2; cdr3_length: 16; v_call: TRBV11-2; j_call: TRBJ2-5; cdr3_aa: CASSFQTSGVQETQYF; cdr3_nt: TGTGCCAGCAGCTTCCAGACTAGCGGGGTCCAAGAGACCCAGTACTTC
clone_size: -; d_call: -; cdr3_length: 13; v_call: TRBV6-1; j_call: TRBJ1-3; cdr3_aa: CASSERDSNTIYF; cdr3_nt: TGTGCCAGCAGTGAGAGGGACTCAAACACCATATATTTT
clone_size: -; d_call: TRBD2; cdr3_length: 16; v_call: TRBV9; j_call: TRBJ2-1; cdr3_aa: CASSEPGEWGGNEQFF; cdr3_nt: TGTGCCAGCAGCGAACCGGGCGAATGGGGGGGCAATGAGCAGTTCTTC
clone_size: -; d_call: TRBD1; cdr3_length: 18; v_call: TRBV9; j_call: TRBJ1-2; cdr3_aa: CASSATWDREHTNYGYTF; cdr3_nt: TGTGCCAGCAGCGCCACCTGGGACAGGGAACATACTAACTATGGCTACACCTTC
clone_size: -; d_call: -; cdr3_length: 17; v_call: TRBV5-1; j_call: TRBJ2-3; cdr3_aa: CASSWGLGITSTDTQYF; cdr3_nt: TGCGCCAGCAGCTGGGGGCTAGGGATCACTAGCACAGATACGCAGTATTTT
clone_size: -; d_call: TRBD1; cdr3_length: 14; v_call: TRBV9; j_call: TRBJ1-2; cdr3_aa: CASSVNRGTYGYTF; cdr3_nt: TGTGCCAGCAGCGTAAACAGGGGAACGTATGGCTACACCTTC
clone_size: few; d_call: -; cdr3_length: 16; v_call: TRBV18; j_call: TRBJ2-3; cdr3_aa: CASSPPTSPHTDTQYF; cdr3_nt: TGTGCCAGCTCACCCCCTACGTCCCCCCACACAGATACGCAGTATTTT
clone_size: -; d_call: -; cdr3_length: 15; v_call: TRBV11-3; j_call: TRBJ1-2; cdr3_aa: CASSLRRGAGYGYTF; cdr3_nt: TGTGCCAGCAGCTTACGGAGGGGCGCAGGCTATGGCTACACCTTC
clone_size: -; d_call: -; cdr3_length: 15; v_call: TRBV5-1; j_call: TRBJ1-5; cdr3_aa: CASSFEGQSNQPQHF; cdr3_nt: TGCGCCAGCAGCTTTGAGGGCCAGAGCAATCAGCCCCAGCATTTT
clone_size: -; d_call: -; cdr3_length: 16; v_call: TRBV10-3; j_call: TRBJ1-5; cdr3_aa: CAISGLGANSNQPQHF; cdr3_nt: TGTGCCATCAGTGGCTTGGGAGCTAATAGCAATCAGCCCCAGCATTTT
clone_size: -; d_call: TRBD2; cdr3_length: 18; v_call: TRBV7-3; j_call: TRBJ2-5; cdr3_aa: CASSLMGRATSGKETQYF; cdr3_nt: TGTGCCAGCAGCTTAATGGGGCGGGCGACTAGCGGTAAAGAGACCCAGTACTTC
clone_size: -; d_call: TRBD1; cdr3_length: 15; v_call: TRBV29-1; j_call: TRBJ1-1; cdr3_aa: CSVEDFPLTGVGAFF; cdr3_nt: TGCAGCGTTGAAGATTTCCCCTTAACAGGGGTGGGAGCTTTCTTT
clone_size: medium-sized; d_call: TRBD1; cdr3_length: 15; v_call: TRBV5-5; j_call: TRBJ1-1; cdr3_aa: CASSSRQGAYREAFF; cdr3_nt: TGTGCCAGCAGCTCCCGACAGGGCGCCTACAGGGAAGCTTTCTTT
clone_size: -; d_call: -; cdr3_length: 13; v_call: TRBV5-5; j_call: TRBJ1-1; cdr3_aa: CASTHTGRTEAFF; cdr3_nt: TGTGCCAGCACCCACACAGGGAGAACTGAAGCTTTCTTT
clone_size: -; d_call: -; cdr3_length: 13; v_call: TRBV6-5; j_call: TRBJ1-6; cdr3_aa: CASTLALNSPLHF; cdr3_nt: TGTGCCAGCACCCTAGCCCTTAATTCACCCCTCCACTTT
clone_size: -; d_call: -; cdr3_length: 15; v_call: TRBV29-1; j_call: TRBJ2-4; cdr3_aa: CSGLGGDLAKNIQYF; cdr3_nt: TGCAGCGGGCTTGGAGGTGATCTAGCCAAAAACATTCAGTACTTC
clone_size: -; d_call: TRBD1; cdr3_length: 15; v_call: TRBV5-6; j_call: TRBJ1-2; cdr3_aa: CASSLSFDRGYGYTF; cdr3_nt: TGTGCCAGCAGCTTGAGCTTCGACAGGGGCTATGGCTACACCTTC
clone_size: -; d_call: -; cdr3_length: 17; v_call: TRBV27; j_call: TRBJ2-3; cdr3_aa: CASSSPRTRGLADTQYF; cdr3_nt: TGTGCCAGCAGTTCCCCCCGAACTAGAGGGCTGGCAGATACGCAGTATTTT
clone_size: -; d_call: -; cdr3_length: 13; v_call: TRBV13; j_call: TRBJ1-5; cdr3_aa: CASSLGQGRPQHF; cdr3_nt: TGTGCCAGCAGCTTAGGACAGGGCCGGCCCCAGCATTTT
clone_size: -; d_call: -; cdr3_length: 12; v_call: TRBV9; j_call: TRBJ2-1; cdr3_aa: CALPGSYNEQFF; cdr3_nt: TGTGCCCTCCCAGGGTCCTACAATGAGCAGTTCTTC
clone_size: -; d_call: TRBD1; cdr3_length: 16; v_call: TRBV7-9; j_call: TRBJ1-1; cdr3_aa: CASRIDREYLNTEAFF; cdr3_nt: TGTGCCAGCAGGATCGACAGGGAGTACCTGAACACTGAAGCTTTCTTT
clone_size: -; d_call: -; cdr3_length: 15; v_call: TRBV19; j_call: TRBJ2-1; cdr3_aa: CASSIAYGRRNEQFF; cdr3_nt: TGTGCCAGTAGTATAGCTTACGGTAGGAGGAATGAGCAGTTCTTC
clone_size: -; d_call: -; cdr3_length: 15; v_call: TRBV7-7; j_call: TRBJ2-5; cdr3_aa: CASSSRDTVQETQYF; cdr3_nt: TGTGCTAGCAGCTCCAGAGACACGGTCCAAGAGACCCAGTACTTC
clone_size: -; d_call: TRBD1; cdr3_length: 18; v_call: TRBV5-1; j_call: TRBJ1-1; cdr3_aa: CASSLVGTGGLMNTEAFF; cdr3_nt: TGCGCCAGCAGCTTGGTCGGGACAGGGGGCCTCATGAACACTGAAGCTTTCTTT
clone_size: -; d_call: -; cdr3_length: 13; v_call: TRBV7-3; j_call: TRBJ2-3; cdr3_aa: CASSPLGTDTQYF; cdr3_nt: TGTGCCAGCAGCCCCCTCGGGACAGATACGCAGTATTTT
clone_size: -; d_call: -; cdr3_length: 14; v_call: TRBV11-1; j_call: TRBJ1-2; cdr3_aa: CASSLKGGVYGYTF; cdr3_nt: TGTGCCAGCAGCTTAAAAGGAGGGGTCTATGGCTACACCTTC
clone_size: -; d_call: -; cdr3_length: 15; v_call: TRBV2; j_call: TRBJ2-5; cdr3_aa: CASSGPTEGAETQYF; cdr3_nt: TGTGCCAGCAGTGGACCGACGGAGGGCGCAGAGACCCAGTACTTC
clone_size: -; d_call: -; cdr3_length: 15; v_call: TRBV7-6; j_call: TRBJ2-1; cdr3_aa: CASSLGLARNNEQFF; cdr3_nt: TGTGCCAGCAGCTTAGGGCTAGCGAGAAACAATGAGCAGTTCTTC
clone_size: once; d_call: -; cdr3_length: 14; v_call: TRBV6-5; j_call: TRBJ2-3; cdr3_aa: CASSSEGETDTQYF; cdr3_nt: TGTGCCAGCAGTTCCGAGGGGGAGACAGATACGCAGTATTTT